These 14 T cell receptor beta chains share one sample of origin, sequenced in a study of cytomegalovirus exposure and HLA in healthy donors. PCR involved 60 Vbeta and 13 Jbeta primers. Assay: immunoSEQ multiplex PCR; the TCRdb copy retains only in-frame clones and omits some. The repertoire consists of some 130,000 clones, with around 80% occurring once and the leading ten covering about 7%. The specimen sequenced was PBMCs. The origin of the receptors is a man aged 40-49 years in good health and CMV-seropositive.

In its sample, this clone was seen once. The CDR3 bases are TGCGCCAGCAGCTTCGGGACAGGGGGAGATGGCTACACCTTC. This encodes CASSFGTGGDGYTF. This chain connects TRBV5-1 to TRBJ1-2, with 11 bases lining up with TRBD1. Germline assignment: CDR1 SGHRS and CDR2 YFSETQ. The CDR3 runs 14 residues. J was trimmed by 6 bases and V by 2 bases; bases with no gene match: 3.

A word on this clone: One end of the junction fails to match germline, which may point to a read error. The rearrangement uses TRBV30 and TRBJ1-2; no clear D. The CDR3 loop spans 14 amino acids. Germline CDR1 and CDR2: GTSNPN and SVGIG (reference sequence). The CDR3 nucleotides read TGTGCCTGGAGTGCTGATATAGTTTACTATGGCTACGCCTTC. This translates into CAWSADIVYYGYAF.

V and J are TRBV18 and TRBJ1-5; 7 nucleotides match TRBD1. J gave up 3 bases and V 6 bases, and 5 bases lay outside the gene matches. Germline assignment: CDR1 KGHSH and CDR2 LQKENI. The CDR3 has 14 amino acids. As DNA, the CDR3 is TGTGCCAGCTCTCTCCAGGGGGTCAATCAGCCCCAGCATTTT. It encodes CASSLQGVNQPQHF.

The rearrangement joins TRBV4-1 to TRBJ1-2, with D uncertain. The V and J ends lost 1 base and 4 bases respectively, with 10 bases between them. CDR1 and CDR2 from the germline V gene are MGHRA and YSYEKL. This CDR3 is built from 14 residues. CDR3 nucleotides: TGCGCCAGCAGCCAAGGGACTTTCCTCTATGGCTACACCTTC. Protein product: CASSQGTFLYGYTF.

The V and J genes are TRBV19 and TRBJ2-1, with 13 bases aligning to TRBD2. The CDR3 is made up of 17 amino acids. From germline, CDR1 is LNHDA and CDR2 SQIVND (reference sequence). Unmatched junction bases numbered 4, after V lost 5 bases and J lost 0 bases. CDR3 amino acids: CASSLRTSGSSYNEQFF. The CDR3 DNA follows: TGTGCCAGTAGTCTAAGGACTAGCGGGAGCTCCTACAATGAGCAGTTCTTC.

The J gene is TRBJ1-4, the V gene TRBV7-2; D remains ambiguous. The CDR3 spans 15 residues. CDR1 and CDR2 from the germline V gene are SGHTA and FQGNSA. V dropped 2 bases and J dropped 4 bases, with 11 bases sitting between them. Here the CDR3 DNA reads TGTGCCAGCAGCTTACAGCAGGAACTTAATGAAAAACTGTTTTTT. This translates into CASSLQQELNEKLFF.

The chain recombines TRBV11-2 with TRBJ2-5; TRBD2 matches at 7 bases. The V gene's germline CDR1 is SGHAT and CDR2 FQNNGV. J was trimmed by 7 bases and V by 5 bases; bases with no gene match: 19. This CDR3 has 17 amino acids. The CDR3 DNA reads as TGTGCCAGCAGCCCATGGGGTTTAGAGGCGGGAGTGGTGACCCAGTACTTC. As protein: CASSPWGLEAGVVTQYF.

This clone was seen once. The rearrangement joins TRBV7-3 to TRBJ2-3; 10 bases line up with TRBD2. V was pared by 7 bases and J by 0 bases, with 4 bases of the junction left unmatched. Germline V gene lookup returns CDR1 SGHTA and CDR2 FQGTGA. This CDR3 region has 15 residues. The CDR3 protein is CASKAGGPSTDTQYF. DNA of the CDR3: TGTGCCAGCAAAGCGGGAGGGCCTAGCACAGATACGCAGTATTTT.

Concerning this clone: Other DNA sequences of this sample code for an identical CDR3. This chain links TRBV5-1 with TRBJ2-7, with TRBD1 matching 9 bases. The CDR3 loop spans 16 amino acids. Germline values: CDR1 SGHRS, CDR2 YFSETQ. J lost 2 bases, V lost 4 bases, and 10 bases had no gene match. The CDR3, as DNA: TGCGCCAGCAGCATGACAGGGGGAGTGGGTACCTACGAGCAGTACTTC. Its translation: CASSMTGGVGTYEQYF.

This clone was picked up a small number of times. This sequence joins TRBV29-1 and TRBJ2-1; 14 bases are a match to TRBD2. Trimming took 7 bases from V and 6 from J; bases not matched to a gene: 5. The length of the CDR3 is 14 residues. The V gene's germline CDR1 is SQVTM and CDR2 ANQGSEA. CDR3 nucleotides: TGCAGCGGGCGAGGGACTAGCGGGAGCAATGAGCAGTTCTTC. Translated, it gives CSGRGTSGSNEQFF.

This rearrangement joins TRBV6-5 to TRBJ1-1; 9 bases match TRBD1. V gave up 5 bases and J gave up 5 bases; unmatched junction bases: 3. CDR3 length: 13 residues. Per the germline V gene, CDR1 is MNHEY and CDR2 is SVGAGI. CDR3 sequence reads: CASSTGGRTEAFF. CDR3 DNA sequence: TGTGCCAGCAGTACAGGGGGCAGGACTGAAGCTTTCTTT.

The chain joins TRBV29-1 to TRBJ1-1; TRBD1 might be the D (5 bases). CDR1 and CDR2 (germline): SQVTM, ANQGSEA. V shed 1 base and J shed 11 bases, with 11 bases lying between them. This CDR3 region has 11 residues. The DNA for the CDR3 is TGCAGCGTTGAAGTGGGGGGGTCGGCTTTCTTT. This codes for CSVEVGGSAFF. Using reference TRBV29-1 and TRBJ1-1 for the parts outside the CDR3, the full variable domain is SAVISQKPSRDICQRGTSLTIQCQVDSQVTMMFWYRQQPGQSLTLIATANQGSEATYESGFVIDKFPISRPNLTFSTLTVSNMSPEDSSIYLCSVEVGGSAFFGQGTRLTVV.

This sequence joins TRBV19 and TRBJ1-5, with D possibly matching TRBD1 (5 bases). Between the trimmed V and J ends, which lost 10 bases and 5 bases, there was a span of 15 bases. The CDR3 is 13 amino acids. Germline V gene sequence: CDR1 LNHDA, CDR2 SQIVND (reference sequence). This chain's CDR3 is CATTRQTDQPQHF. The DNA for the CDR3 is TGTGCCACTACCAGACAGACCGATCAGCCCCAGCATTTT.

In nucleotides, the CDR3 is TGTGCCAGCAGTGAGGCCCCTCGCGTTCAGCCCCAGCATTTT. Protein: CASSEAPRVQPQHF. The chain links TRBV28 to TRBJ1-5; D gene ambiguous. The V gene lost 5 bases and the J gene lost 6 bases, with 14 bases spanning the gap. The CDR3 totals 14 residues. CDR1 and CDR2 from the germline V gene are MDHEN and SYDVKM.